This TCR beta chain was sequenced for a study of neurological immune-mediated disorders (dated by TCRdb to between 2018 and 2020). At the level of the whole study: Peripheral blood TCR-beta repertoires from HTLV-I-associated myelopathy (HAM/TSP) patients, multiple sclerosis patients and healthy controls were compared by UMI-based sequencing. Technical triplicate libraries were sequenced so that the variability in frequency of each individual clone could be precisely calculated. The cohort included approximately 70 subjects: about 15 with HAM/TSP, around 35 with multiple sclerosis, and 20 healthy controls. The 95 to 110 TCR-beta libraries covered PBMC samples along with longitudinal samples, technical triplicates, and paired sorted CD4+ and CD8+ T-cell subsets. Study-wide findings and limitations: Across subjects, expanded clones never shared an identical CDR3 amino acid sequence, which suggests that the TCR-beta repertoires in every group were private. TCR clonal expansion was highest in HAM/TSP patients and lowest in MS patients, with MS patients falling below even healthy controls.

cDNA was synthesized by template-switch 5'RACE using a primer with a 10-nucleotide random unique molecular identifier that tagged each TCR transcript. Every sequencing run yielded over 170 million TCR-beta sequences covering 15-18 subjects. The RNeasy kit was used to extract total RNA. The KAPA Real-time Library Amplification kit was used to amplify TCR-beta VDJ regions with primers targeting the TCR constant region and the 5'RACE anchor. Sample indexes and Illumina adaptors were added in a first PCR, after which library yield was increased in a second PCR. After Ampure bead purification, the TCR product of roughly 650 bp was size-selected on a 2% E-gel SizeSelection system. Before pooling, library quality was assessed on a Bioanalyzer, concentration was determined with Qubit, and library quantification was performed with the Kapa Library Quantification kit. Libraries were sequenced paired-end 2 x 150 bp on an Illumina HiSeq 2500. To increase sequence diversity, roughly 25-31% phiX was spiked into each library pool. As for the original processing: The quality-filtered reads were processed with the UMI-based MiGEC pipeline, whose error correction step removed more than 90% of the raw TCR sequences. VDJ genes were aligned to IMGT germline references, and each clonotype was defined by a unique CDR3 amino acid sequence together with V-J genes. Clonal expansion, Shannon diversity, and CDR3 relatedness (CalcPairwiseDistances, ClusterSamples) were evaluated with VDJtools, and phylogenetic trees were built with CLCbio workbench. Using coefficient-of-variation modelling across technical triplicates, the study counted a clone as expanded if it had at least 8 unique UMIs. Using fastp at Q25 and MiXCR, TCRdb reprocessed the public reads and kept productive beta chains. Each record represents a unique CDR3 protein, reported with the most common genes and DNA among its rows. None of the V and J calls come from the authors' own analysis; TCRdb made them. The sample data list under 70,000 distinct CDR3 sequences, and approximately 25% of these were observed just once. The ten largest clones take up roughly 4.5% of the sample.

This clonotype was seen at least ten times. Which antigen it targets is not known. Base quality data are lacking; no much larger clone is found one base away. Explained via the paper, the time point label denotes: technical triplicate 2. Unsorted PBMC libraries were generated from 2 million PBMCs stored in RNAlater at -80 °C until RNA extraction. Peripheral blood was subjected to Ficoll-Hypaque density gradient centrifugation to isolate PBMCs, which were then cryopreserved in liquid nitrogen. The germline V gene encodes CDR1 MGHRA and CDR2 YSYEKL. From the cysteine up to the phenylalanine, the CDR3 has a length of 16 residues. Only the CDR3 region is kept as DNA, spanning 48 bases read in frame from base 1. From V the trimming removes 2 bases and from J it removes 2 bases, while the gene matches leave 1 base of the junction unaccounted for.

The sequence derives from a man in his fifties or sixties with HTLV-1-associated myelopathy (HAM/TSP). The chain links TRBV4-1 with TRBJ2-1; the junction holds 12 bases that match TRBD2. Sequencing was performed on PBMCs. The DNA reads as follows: TGCGCCAGCAGCCAAAGACTAGCGGGAGCCTACAATGAGCAGTTCTTC. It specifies CASSQRLAGAYNEQFF.